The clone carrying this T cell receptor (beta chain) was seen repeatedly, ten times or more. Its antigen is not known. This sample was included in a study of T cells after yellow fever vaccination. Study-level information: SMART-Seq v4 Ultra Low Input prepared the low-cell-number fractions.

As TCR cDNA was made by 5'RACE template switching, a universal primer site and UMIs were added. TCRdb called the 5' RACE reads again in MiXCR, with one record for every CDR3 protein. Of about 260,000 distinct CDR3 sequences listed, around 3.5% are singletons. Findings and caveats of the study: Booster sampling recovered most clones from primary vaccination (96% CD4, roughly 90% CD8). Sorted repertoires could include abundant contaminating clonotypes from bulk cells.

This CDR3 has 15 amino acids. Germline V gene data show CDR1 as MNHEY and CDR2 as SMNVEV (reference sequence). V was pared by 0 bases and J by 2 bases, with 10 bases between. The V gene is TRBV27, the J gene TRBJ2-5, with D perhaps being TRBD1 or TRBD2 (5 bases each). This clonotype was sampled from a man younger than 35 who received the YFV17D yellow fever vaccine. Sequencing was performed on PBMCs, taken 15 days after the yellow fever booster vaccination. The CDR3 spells CASSLSGTEQETQYF. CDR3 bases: TGTGCCAGCAGTTTATCCGGGACGGAACAAGAGACCCAGTACTTC.